The 22 T cell receptor beta chains below all came from one sample that was sequenced in a study of cytotoxic CD8 clonotypes in ibrutinib-treated CLL. Clones were sequenced by immunoSEQ multiplex PCR, and TCRdb holds only the in-frame ones, with some missing. Among roughly 200,000 clones listed, roughly 77% were seen once. This material consisted of PBMCs, taken after 12 months of ibrutinib treatment. The receptors were sampled from a human donor with chronic lymphocytic leukemia.

This sequence joins TRBV6-6 and TRBJ2-7; D possibly corresponds to TRBD1 (5 bases). The CDR3 is made up of 14 amino acids. The germline gives CDR1 MNHNY, CDR2 SVGAGI (reference sequence). Trimming left V 2 bases short and J 5 bases short, with 13 bases between. The CDR3 nucleotides are TGTGCCAGCAGTTACGGGGCCATTTGGCACGAGCAGTACTTC. It codes for CASSYGAIWHEQYF.

The chain uses TRBV28 and TRBJ1-5; D is unresolved. Per the germline V gene, CDR1 is MDHEN and CDR2 is SYDVKM. Trimming removed 6 bases from V and 4 bases from J, with 13 bases in between. CDR3 length: 14 residues. As DNA, the CDR3 is TGTGCCAGCAGGCTCCCTTGGGGAAATCAGCCCCAGCATTTT. It is translated as CASRLPWGNQPQHF.

In this sample, this clone turned up a few times. The gene calls are TRBV7-9 and TRBJ1-4; perhaps TRBD1 as D (5 bases). V lost 3 bases and J 0 bases, leaving 8 bases between the germline ends. CDR1 and CDR2 from the germline V gene are SEHNR and FQNEAQ (reference sequence). The CDR3 totals 15 residues. The CDR3 DNA is TGTGCCAGCAGCTTCGGGGGGGCAACTAATGAAAAACTGTTTTTT. Protein sequence: CASSFGGATNEKLFF. Full variable domain (outside the CDR3, taken from reference TRBV7-9 and TRBJ1-4): DTGVSQNPRHKITKRGQNVTFRCDPISEHNRLYWYRQTLGQGPEFLTYFQNEAQLEKSRLLSDRFSAERPKGSFSTLEIQRTEQGDSAMYLCASSFGGATNEKLFFGSGTQLSVL.

V gene TRBV2 combines with J gene TRBJ1-6; D is possibly TRBD1 (5 bases). The CDR3 contains 16 residues. Between the trimmed V and J ends, which lost 8 bases and 6 bases, there was a span of 20 bases. Germline CDR1 SNHLY, CDR2 FYNNEI. The CDR3 loop is CASGKTKKGLNSPLHF. Here the CDR3 DNA reads TGTGCCAGCGGAAAGACAAAAAAGGGGCTTAATTCACCCCTCCACTTT.

The chain is built from TRBV6-5 and TRBJ1-1; D gene ambiguous. The CDR3 sequence is 14 residues long. V was cut by 2 bases and J by 1 base, with 8 bases left in between. From germline, CDR1 is MNHEY and CDR2 SVGAGI. The chain's CDR3 is CASSYRQQNTEAFF. DNA of the CDR3: TGTGCCAGCAGTTACAGGCAGCAGAACACTGAAGCTTTCTTT.

This clone has at least ten counts. The genes are TRBV5-4 and TRBJ1-1, with D tentatively TRBD1 (5 bases). The CDR3 spans 15 residues. The ends were cut back, 2 bases at V and 0 bases at J, with 11 bases in the middle. Germline loops: CDR1 SGHNT, CDR2 YYREEE (reference sequence). This CDR3 reads CASSFEKGLNTEAFF. For the CDR3, the DNA is TGTGCCAGCAGCTTCGAGAAGGGGTTGAACACTGAAGCTTTCTTT.

This sequence joins TRBV6-5 and TRBJ1-5; D perhaps matches TRBD1 (5 bases). The CDR3 is made up of 14 amino acids. V lost 8 bases to trimming and J lost 2 bases, with 13 bases between them. The V gene's germline CDR1 is MNHEY and CDR2 SVGAGI. CDR3 DNA sequence: TGTGCCAGCTCGGAGGACATCGGCAATCAGCCCCAGCATTTT. This gives the protein CASSEDIGNQPQHF.

This clone appeared a few times. V and J are TRBV25-1 and TRBJ2-7; 14 bases align to TRBD2. V dropped 10 bases and J dropped 4; count of bases not matched to a gene: 6. The germline V gene has CDR1 MGHDK and CDR2 SYGVNS. This CDR3 has 14 residues. CDR3 loop: CATRGTSGSYEQYF. CDR3 in DNA: TGTGCCACCCGGGGGACTAGCGGGAGTTACGAGCAGTACTTC.

The genes are TRBV19 and TRBJ2-1; 9 bases align to TRBD1. J lost 2 bases, V lost 6 bases, and 5 bases had no gene match. CDR1 and CDR2 (germline): LNHDA, SQIVND (reference sequence). There are 15 residues in the CDR3. The CDR3 reads CASRGQGVPYNEQFF. CDR3 DNA: TGTGCCAGTAGGGGACAGGGCGTCCCCTACAATGAGCAGTTCTTC.

V is TRBV19 and J is TRBJ1-2; 7 bases agree with TRBD1. Germline V CDR1 and CDR2: LNHDA, SQIVND (reference sequence). With V trimmed by 6 bases and J by 0 bases, 7 bases remained unmatched. The CDR3 is 15 amino acids. CDR3 amino acids: CASSLQTGSNYGYTF. CDR3 in DNA: TGTGCCAGTAGCCTACAGACAGGGTCTAACTATGGCTACACCTTC. Looking up the rest from reference TRBV19 and TRBJ1-2 gives the full variable domain: DGGITQSPKYLFRKEGQNVTLSCEQNLNHDAMYWYRQDPGQGLRLIYYSQIVNDFQKGDIAEGYSVSREKKESFPLTVTSAQKNPTAFYLCASSLQTGSNYGYTFGSGTRLTVV.

This chain uses TRBV19 with TRBJ1-1, with 11 bases identical to TRBD1. The CDR3 covers 16 residues. V gave up 7 bases and J gave up 4 bases; unmatched junction bases: 11. The germline V gene encodes CDR1 LNHDA and CDR2 SQIVND (reference sequence). The CDR3 coding sequence is TGTGCCAGTACCCAGCTCCCGGACAGGGGGCCCACTGAAGCTTTCTTT. It yields the protein CASTQLPDRGPTEAFF.

The chain joins TRBV29-1 to TRBJ1-3, with D possibly being TRBD1 (5 bases). The CDR3 runs to 13 residues. Germline V gene sequence: CDR1 SQVTM, CDR2 ANQGSEA. V lost 5 bases to trimming and J lost 6 bases, with 14 bases between them. CDR3 nucleotides: TGCAGCGTTCGGGGGGGGTTGGAAAACACCATATATTTT. Translating gives CSVRGGLENTIYF.

The chain employs TRBV9 and TRBJ2-6; D not certain. The CDR3 length is 14 residues. Trimming left V 7 bases short and J 0 bases short, with 8 bases between. Germline V gene lookup returns CDR1 SGDLS and CDR2 YYNGEE. CDR3 nucleotide sequence: TGTGCCAGCTCGCCAGTCTCTGGGGCCAACGTCCTGACTTTC. It codes for CASSPVSGANVLTF.

The chain is built from TRBV19 and TRBJ1-1; D remains ambiguous. The germline V and J ends were trimmed by 3 bases and 5 bases, with 7 bases remaining between them. Germline V lookup: CDR1 LNHDA, CDR2 SQIVND (reference sequence). The CDR3 contains 12 residues. The CDR3 loop reads CASSIWGTEAFF. The CDR3, as DNA: TGTGCCAGTAGTATTTGGGGAACTGAAGCTTTCTTT.

This clone was detected only a few times. The chain carries TRBV7-3 and TRBJ2-1, with unresolved D. CDR3 length equals 16 residues. The V end lost 1 base, the J end lost 0 bases, and 10 bases lay between the germline ends. In germline, CDR1 is SGHTA, CDR2 FQGTGA. CDR3 DNA: TGTGCCAGCAGCTTAAGGTTCGATCACTCCTACAATGAGCAGTTCTTC. Translating gives CASSLRFDHSYNEQFF.

V and J are TRBV27 and TRBJ1-2, with TRBD1 matching over 9 bases. V was pared by 2 bases and J by 7 bases, with 5 bases of the junction left unmatched. This CDR3 spans 14 amino acids. Germline CDR1 is MNHEY and CDR2 is SMNVEV (reference sequence). Written as DNA, the CDR3 is TGTGCCAGCAGTTTAAGGACAGGGGCTAGTGGCTACACCTTC. This translates into CASSLRTGASGYTF.

This clone showed up just once. The rearrangement joins TRBV5-1 to TRBJ2-7; 12 bases agree with TRBD2. Looked up from germline, CDR1 is SGHRS and CDR2 is YFSETQ. This CDR3 has 15 residues. V lost 4 bases to trimming and J lost 2 bases; unmatched junction nucleotides: 4. The CDR3 nucleotides read TGCGCCAGCAGCCCTAGCGGGAGGGCCCCCTACGAGCAGTACTTC. Its protein is CASSPSGRAPYEQYF.

The chain is built from TRBV7-8 and TRBJ1-1; 8 bases line up with TRBD1. The CDR3 spans 16 residues. The germline CDR1 and CDR2 sequences are SGHVS and FQNEAQ. V gave up 2 bases and J gave up 8 bases; unmatched junction bases: 13. The chain's CDR3 is CASSLRGQGQRKEAFF. CDR3 coding DNA: TGTGCCAGCAGCTTACGCGGACAGGGACAAAGGAAGGAAGCTTTCTTT. The variable domain in full, completed from reference TRBV7-8 and TRBJ1-1, reads GAGVSQSPRYKVAKRGQDVALRCDPISGHVSLFWYQQALGQGPEFLTYFQNEAQLDKSGLPSDRFFAERPEGSVSTLKIQRTQQEDSAVYLCASSLRGQGQRKEAFFGQGTRLTVV.

This clone was picked up a small number of times. The CDR3 loop reads CASSLRLALHF. In nucleotides, the CDR3 is TGTGCCAGCAGCCTCCGACTAGCCCTCCACTTT. The rearrangement links TRBV27 to TRBJ1-6; no clear D. V was shortened by 6 bases and J by 14 bases, with 11 bases between the two germline ends. CDR3 size: 11 residues. Germline values: CDR1 MNHEY, CDR2 SMNVEV (reference sequence).

The V gene is TRBV11-2, the J gene TRBJ2-7; D gene ambiguous. CDR3 length: 12 amino acids. CDR1 SGHAT and CDR2 FQNNGV come from the germline V gene. Trimming cost V 0 bases and J 3 bases, with 3 bases left between them. The CDR3 sequence: CASSLDIYEQYF. The CDR3 nucleotides are TGTGCCAGCAGCTTAGACATCTACGAGCAGTACTTC. Drawing the rest from reference TRBV11-2 and TRBJ2-7, the complete variable domain is EAGVAQSPRYKIIEKRQSVAFWCNPISGHATLYWYQQILGQGPKLLIQFQNNGVVDDSQLPKDRFSAERLKGVDSTLKIQPAKLEDSAVYLCASSLDIYEQYFGPGTRLTVT.

The rearrangement joins TRBV11-3 to TRBJ2-3; 7 bases fit TRBD2. CDR1 and CDR2 (germline): SGHNT, YENEEA. The length of the CDR3 is 15 residues. J was trimmed by 5 bases and V by 5 bases; bases with no gene match: 10. The CDR3 DNA is TGTGCCAGCAGCAGTGGGGCTAGCGGTGGAGATACGCAGTATTTT. Translating it yields CASSSGASGGDTQYF.

Only one count was recorded for this clone. The chain is built from TRBV28 and TRBJ1-2; possibly TRBD1 for D (5 bases). CDR1 MDHEN and CDR2 SYDVKM come from the germline V gene. Deletions cut 10 bases from V and 0 bases from J, with 12 bases between. This CDR3 comprises 13 residues. This CDR3 is CATGTAANYGYTF. The DNA for the CDR3 is TGTGCCACTGGGACTGCAGCTAACTATGGCTACACCTTC.